This T cell receptor beta chain was retrieved from a study of blood T cells in healthy people across ages. Together with a sample-barcoded 5' primer, a J-beta primer mix was included in a second PCR lasting about 7 to 12 cycles. TCRdb redid the calling of the 5' RACE reads with MiXCR, one entry per CDR3 protein. This table has under 2 million distinct CDR3 sequences, almost 35% appearing once. CDR1 and CDR2 (germline): MGHRA, YSYEKL. The CDR3 consists of 14 residues. Trimming took 0 bases from V and 6 from J; bases not matched to a gene: 2. Each individual donor underwent a draw of around 9.8 milliliters of peripheral blood.

This TCR was recovered from a young woman in good health. The sample taken for sequencing was blood. The chain is built from TRBV4-1 and TRBJ2-1, with 7 bases aligning to TRBD1. The CDR3 DNA reads TGCGCCAGCAGCCAAGACGACAGGGTCAATGAGCAGTTCTTC. It specifies CASSQDDRVNEQFF.